This T cell receptor beta chain was sequenced for a study of blood T cell repertoires in COVID-19. Background on the study: Donors in the United States, Italy and Spain gave samples during acute or convalescent COVID-19. The analysed material was cDNA or gDNA that came from T cells, B-cell-depleted T cells, or PBMCs.

The CDR3 is made up of 15 amino acids. The germline V gene encodes CDR1 LNHDA and CDR2 SQIVND (reference sequence). V was trimmed by 3 bases and J by 2 bases, leaving 10 bases between them. Original data processing: Reference gene primer amplification gave estimated nucleated cell counts. Some clones are missing from TCRdb's copy, which holds only in-frame ones; the method was immunoSEQ multiplex PCR. V, J and clone size were drawn from that table, and D and trimming were deduced from the DNA. Altogether approximately 250,000 clones are present, approximately 90% being singletons, with the ten largest covering 4.1%.

The chain has TRBV19 and TRBJ2-2; a possible D gene is TRBD1 (6 bases). This TCR derives from a woman younger than 45 with acute COVID-19. Specimen: PBMCs or T cells enriched from blood (not recorded which). This CDR3 is CASSMQGPNTGELFF. CDR3 coding DNA: TGTGCCAGTAGTATGCAGGGGCCCAACACCGGGGAGCTGTTTTTT.